The rows below give T cell receptor beta chains drawn from one sample of a study of identical twins. Each CDR3 protein gets one entry after TCRdb re-called the 5' RACE reads with MiXCR. Here the sample spans approximately 230,000 distinct CDR3 sequences, under 8.5% being singletons. In addition, the sample was reused for a study of T cells expressing NK-cell markers.

Sequenced: CD8+ T cells sorted from blood. The receptors originated from a woman younger than 30 in good health. The CDR3 runs from the conserved cysteine through the conserved F or W.

v_gene	j_gene	CDR3aa
TRBV9	TRBJ2-1	CASSVAMAGGRGVFF
TRBV20-1	TRBJ2-2	CSATVGLGGELFF
TRBV10-3	TRBJ1-1	CAISEVRVLNTEAFF
TRBV12-3/TRBV12-4	TRBJ1-4	CASSLYNEKLFF
TRBV12-3/TRBV12-4	TRBJ1-5	CASSFGWAVSQPQHF
TRBV12-3/TRBV12-4	TRBJ2-1	CASSHGLVEQFF
TRBV7-9	TRBJ2-2	CASSAQLGSTGELFF
TRBV7-9	TRBJ2-1	CASSPSGQQGYEQFF
TRBV12-5	TRBJ2-3	CASGLVLGPESTDTQYF
TRBV6-2/TRBV6-3	TRBJ2-5	CASSYGGRSRTQYF
TRBV14	TRBJ2-1	CASSQDLGLGDNEQFF
TRBV4-3	TRBJ2-2	CASSQDRQGLITGELFF
TRBV5-1	TRBJ1-1	CASSADRDTEAFF
TRBV27	TRBJ2-3	CASKRGTSTDTQYF
TRBV12-3/TRBV12-4	TRBJ1-2	CASRPGAGGYTF
TRBV13	TRBJ1-1	CASSSGTENTEAFF
TRBV20-1	TRBJ1-1	CSARQGMDTEAFF
TRBV15	TRBJ2-2	CATSRDLAGVDTGELFF
TRBV20-1	TRBJ2-1	CSAAMASYNEQFF
TRBV12-3/TRBV12-4	TRBJ1-1	CASSWGAMNTEAFF
TRBV2	TRBJ2-7	CASMGRPNEQYF
TRBV27	TRBJ2-1	CASSRHRGQSYNEQFF
TRBV6-5	TRBJ2-1	CASSYSETGWIDEQFF
TRBV12-3/TRBV12-4	TRBJ2-1	CASNEASKNEQFF
TRBV25-1	TRBJ1-2	CASSGPLGYGYTF
TRBV7-8	TRBJ2-3	CASSFHLTTSGTDTQYF
TRBV29-1	TRBJ1-6	CSVALGSGAENSPLHF
TRBV20-1	TRBJ2-1	CSALGREQFF
TRBV18	TRBJ2-3	CASSRLRLDTQYF
TRBV7-6	TRBJ1-6	CASSSGQYNSPLHF
TRBV6-1	TRBJ1-2	CASRQSTGGLFGYTF
TRBV11-1	TRBJ1-2	CASSLGPVTNYGYTF
TRBV11-2	TRBJ2-1	CASQWTLNEQFF
TRBV12-3/TRBV12-4	TRBJ2-3	CASSSYSTDTQYF
TRBV5-1	TRBJ2-1	CASSFRSVGQGGYNEQFF
TRBV2	TRBJ2-7	CASLAGDNGQYF
TRBV3-1	TRBJ2-3	CASSHPADTQYF
TRBV7-6	TRBJ2-5	CASRKGYQETQYF